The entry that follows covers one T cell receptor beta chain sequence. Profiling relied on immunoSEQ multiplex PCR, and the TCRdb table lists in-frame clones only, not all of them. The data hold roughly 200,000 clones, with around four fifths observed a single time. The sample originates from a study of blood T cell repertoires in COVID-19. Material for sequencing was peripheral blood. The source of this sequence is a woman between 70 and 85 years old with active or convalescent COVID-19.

The CDR3 loop is CARVRLGQGYGEQYF. The CDR3 region has the DNA TGTGCCCGGGTACGTTTGGGACAGGGTTATGGCGAGCAGTACTTC. The chain uses TRBV30 and TRBJ2-7; 9 nucleotides match TRBD1. Per germline, CDR1 GTSNPN and CDR2 SVGIG (reference sequence). The CDR3 totals 15 residues. V was pared by 8 bases and J by 6 bases, with 17 bases of the junction left unmatched.